The rows below give T cell receptor beta chains drawn from one sample of a study of cytotoxic CD8 clonotypes in ibrutinib-treated CLL. The protocol was immunoSEQ multiplex PCR, while the TCRdb copy is restricted to in-frame clones and leaves out a portion. The data hold more than 200,000 clones, with 70% observed a single time. This specimen consisted of PBMCs, obtained after 24 months of ibrutinib treatment. These receptors were obtained from a human donor with chronic lymphocytic leukemia. The CDR3 runs from the conserved cysteine through the conserved F or W. A D gene is named only where the DNA matches it firmly. Expanded clones get a size class; other rows say once, few or many, or leave the size out.

J gene: TRBJ1-2
D gene: NA
V gene: TRBV28
clone size: few
CDR3 protein: CASRTQVYGYTF
CDR3 DNA: TGTGCCAGCAGAACCCAAGTTTATGGCTACACCTTC

J gene: TRBJ2-7
D gene: NA
V gene: TRBV18
clone size: NA
CDR3 protein: CASSPTHGTSYEQYF
CDR3 DNA: TGTGCCAGCTCACCAACCCACGGGACCTCCTACGAGCAGTACTTC

J gene: TRBJ2-7
D gene: NA
V gene: TRBV4-2
clone size: NA
CDR3 protein: CASSPDNVRVPYEQYF
CDR3 DNA: TGTGCCAGCAGCCCCGACAACGTGCGGGTCCCCTACGAGCAGTACTTC

J gene: TRBJ2-2
D gene: NA
V gene: TRBV30
clone size: NA
CDR3 protein: CAWSGLNTGELFF
CDR3 DNA: TGTGCCTGGAGTGGCTTGAACACCGGGGAGCTGTTTTTT

J gene: TRBJ1-1
D gene: NA
V gene: TRBV5-4
clone size: once
CDR3 protein: CASSPAQYAEAFF
CDR3 DNA: TGTGCCAGCAGCCCTGCCCAGTACGCTGAAGCTTTCTTT

J gene: TRBJ2-1
D gene: NA
V gene: TRBV29-1
clone size: few
CDR3 protein: CSVEMRDNEQFF
CDR3 DNA: TGCAGCGTTGAGATGCGTGACAATGAGCAGTTCTTC

J gene: TRBJ1-5
D gene: TRBD1
V gene: TRBV7-8
clone size: NA
CDR3 protein: CASSWGGTGLNQPQHF
CDR3 DNA: TGTGCCAGCAGCTGGGGCGGGACAGGCCTTAATCAGCCCCAGCATTTT

J gene: TRBJ2-1
D gene: TRBD2
V gene: TRBV7-2
clone size: NA
CDR3 protein: CASSLRAGGNNEQFF
CDR3 DNA: TGTGCCAGCAGCTTACGGGCGGGAGGAAACAATGAGCAGTTCTTC

J gene: TRBJ1-5
D gene: TRBD1
V gene: TRBV11-2
clone size: NA
CDR3 protein: CASSPKTGPQPQHF
CDR3 DNA: TGTGCCAGCAGCCCTAAGACAGGGCCTCAGCCCCAGCATTTT

J gene: TRBJ2-2
D gene: NA
V gene: TRBV5-1
clone size: NA
CDR3 protein: CASSPQGTGELFF
CDR3 DNA: TGCGCCAGCAGCCCCCAGGGCACCGGGGAGCTGTTTTTT

J gene: TRBJ1-1
D gene: NA
V gene: TRBV7-9
clone size: NA
CDR3 protein: CASKRTPRHTEAFF
CDR3 DNA: TGTGCCAGCAAGAGGACCCCACGGCACACTGAAGCTTTCTTT

J gene: TRBJ2-7
D gene: NA
V gene: TRBV5-4
clone size: NA
CDR3 protein: CASMGPSYEQYF
CDR3 DNA: TGTGCCAGCATGGGGCCATCCTACGAGCAGTACTTC

J gene: TRBJ2-4
D gene: NA
V gene: TRBV29-1
clone size: NA
CDR3 protein: CSVAWGDLAKNIQYF
CDR3 DNA: TGCAGCGTTGCCTGGGGGGATTTAGCCAAAAACATTCAGTACTTC

J gene: TRBJ1-4
D gene: NA
V gene: TRBV4-1
clone size: NA
CDR3 protein: CASSHEGDGMGKLFF
CDR3 DNA: TGCGCCAGCAGCCACGAAGGGGACGGGATGGGAAAACTGTTTTTT

J gene: TRBJ2-3
D gene: TRBD2
V gene: TRBV7-9
clone size: NA
CDR3 protein: CATRLGGRAVIWGDTQYF
CDR3 DNA: TGTGCCACCAGACTCGGCGGGAGGGCCGTCATTTGGGGAGATACGCAGTATTTT

J gene: TRBJ2-3
D gene: NA
V gene: TRBV30
clone size: NA
CDR3 protein: CAWSGSVLSTDTQYF
CDR3 DNA: TGTGCCTGGAGTGGAAGCGTTCTTAGCACAGATACGCAGTATTTT

J gene: TRBJ1-5
D gene: NA
V gene: TRBV18
clone size: NA
CDR3 protein: CASSPERLNQPQHF
CDR3 DNA: TGTGCCAGCTCACCCGAACGTCTCAATCAGCCCCAGCATTTT

J gene: TRBJ1-5
D gene: TRBD1
V gene: TRBV7-2
clone size: NA
CDR3 protein: CASSLSGTGHQPQHF
CDR3 DNA: TGTGCCAGCAGCTTATCCGGGACAGGGCATCAGCCCCAGCATTTT

J gene: TRBJ2-7
D gene: NA
V gene: TRBV11-1
clone size: NA
CDR3 protein: CASSSPGDSTYEQYF
CDR3 DNA: TGTGCCAGCAGCTCCCCTGGGGATTCGACCTACGAGCAGTACTTC

J gene: TRBJ1-2
D gene: NA
V gene: TRBV4-3
clone size: few
CDR3 protein: CASSQGLGFGYTF
CDR3 DNA: TGCGCCAGCAGCCAAGGTTTGGGGTTTGGCTACACCTTC

J gene: TRBJ2-3
D gene: NA
V gene: TRBV6-5
clone size: NA
CDR3 protein: CASSYSTGGVTDTQYF
CDR3 DNA: TGTGCCAGCAGTTACTCGACAGGCGGCGTCACAGATACGCAGTATTTT

J gene: TRBJ2-2
D gene: NA
V gene: TRBV9
clone size: NA
CDR3 protein: CASSVEWRTPRELFF
CDR3 DNA: TGTGCCAGCAGCGTAGAGTGGCGAACCCCCCGGGAGCTGTTTTTT

J gene: TRBJ1-2
D gene: TRBD1
V gene: TRBV15
clone size: NA
CDR3 protein: CATSRGGTENYGYTF
CDR3 DNA: TGTGCCACCAGCAGGGGAGGGACAGAAAACTATGGCTACACCTTC

J gene: TRBJ2-2
D gene: NA
V gene: TRBV7-6
clone size: once
CDR3 protein: CASSIRTVNTGELFF
CDR3 DNA: TGTGCCAGCAGCATAAGGACGGTTAACACCGGGGAGCTGTTTTTT

J gene: TRBJ2-1
D gene: NA
V gene: TRBV4-1
clone size: NA
CDR3 protein: CASSHGAGSNEQFF
CDR3 DNA: TGCGCCAGCAGCCACGGGGCAGGGTCGAATGAGCAGTTCTTC

J gene: TRBJ1-5
D gene: TRBD1
V gene: TRBV10-3
clone size: NA
CDR3 protein: CAISEYPGTGDNQPQHF
CDR3 DNA: TGTGCCATCAGTGAATACCCCGGGACAGGAGACAATCAGCCCCAGCATTTT

J gene: TRBJ2-7
D gene: TRBD1
V gene: TRBV10-2
clone size: NA
CDR3 protein: CASSEPLNLNRGPNYEQYF
CDR3 DNA: TGCGCCAGCAGCGAACCTCTAAATTTGAACAGGGGGCCCAACTACGAGCAGTACTTC

J gene: TRBJ2-1
D gene: NA
V gene: TRBV28
clone size: NA
CDR3 protein: CASSPIGREQFF
CDR3 DNA: TGTGCCAGCAGTCCTATTGGTAGAGAGCAGTTCTTC